This T cell receptor beta chain was found in a study of OX40 agonist ivuxolimab in advanced cancers. As for this clone: Its antigen is unidentified.

Method: immunoSEQ multiplex PCR; TCRdb's copy keeps in-frame clones and lacks some. The profile shows more than 60,000 clones, roughly 81% of them singletons. Trimming cost V 6 bases and J 6 bases; bases outside gene matches: 4. CDR3 length: 14 amino acids. Germline loops: CDR1 SGHTA, CDR2 FQGNSA. Regarding the study as a whole: More expanded clones were found, on average, in CD8+ than in CD4+ T cells.

This receptor was identified in an adult with an advanced solid tumor such as melanoma, head and neck, liver or kidney cancer. The rearrangement links TRBV7-2 to TRBJ1-5; 11 nucleotides match TRBD1. The sample here was CD4+ or CD8+ T cells sorted from blood, taken in a trial of the OX40 agonist ivuxolimab. The CDR3 DNA reads as TGTGCCAGCAGTACCGGGACAGGGGGTCAGCCCCAGCATTTT. Protein sequence: CASSTGTGGQPQHF.